This is a list of T cell receptor beta chains from one sample in a study of regulatory T cells in long-lasting Graves disease. Each CDR3 protein is one row after TCRdb ran MiXCR on the multiplex PCR reads. The sample records around 450,000 distinct CDR3 sequences, around a fifth being singletons. The sequencing used peripheral blood mononuclear cells (PBMCs), collected when the disease was refractory, from a patient treated with antithyroid drugs. Receptors were obtained from a female donor with Graves disease. CDR3s include the opening cysteine and the closing phenylalanine or tryptophan. Each record gives: CDR3 DNA, CDR3 protein, clone size, V gene, J gene, D gene. The D gene is left open where the match is weak. Part of the rows lack a size; the others show once, few, many or a class for expanded clones.

CDR3nt: TGTGCCAGCAGTTTATCAGGGGGCAGTGAAAAACTGTTTTTT; CDR3aa: CASSLSGGSEKLFF; abundance: many; v_gene: TRBV28; j_gene: TRBJ1-4; d_gene: TRBD1
CDR3nt: TGCAGCGTTGAAGATCAATCGGGAGGCTACACCTTC; CDR3aa: CSVEDQSGGYTF; abundance: NA; v_gene: TRBV29-1; j_gene: TRBJ1-2; d_gene: NA
CDR3nt: TGCAGCGTGCTCACGCCACTAGCCCGAGGAACGGGCTACGAGCAGTACTTC; CDR3aa: CSVLTPLARGTGYEQYF; abundance: few; v_gene: TRBV29-1; j_gene: TRBJ2-7; d_gene: NA
CDR3nt: TGTGCCAGCAGGGATACACCAGGGAGTGGGGAGACCCAGTACTTC; CDR3aa: CASRDTPGSGETQYF; abundance: NA; v_gene: TRBV11-3; j_gene: TRBJ2-5; d_gene: NA
CDR3nt: TGTGCCACCAGTGTGTTCAGGCAGGCCCAGAATAGCAATCAGCCCCAGCATTTT; CDR3aa: CATSVFRQAQNSNQPQHF; abundance: NA; v_gene: TRBV24-1; j_gene: TRBJ1-5; d_gene: NA
CDR3nt: TGTGCCAGCAGCACCGGACAGGGGGCGCGTTATGGCTACACCTTC; CDR3aa: CASSTGQGARYGYTF; abundance: NA; v_gene: TRBV13; j_gene: TRBJ1-2; d_gene: TRBD1
CDR3nt: TGTGCCAGCAGCAAGCAGGGACAGGGGGGTGGGAAAAACATTCAGTACTTC; CDR3aa: CASSKQGQGGGKNIQYF; abundance: many; v_gene: TRBV12-3/TRBV12-4; j_gene: TRBJ2-4; d_gene: TRBD1
CDR3nt: TGTGCCACCAGCAGGCGGGTGGCTAACTATGGCTACGCCTTC; CDR3aa: CATSRRVANYGYAF; abundance: NA; v_gene: TRBV15; j_gene: TRBJ1-2; d_gene: NA
CDR3nt: TGTGCCTGGAGTGTACTAAGGGGTGGGACCGGGGAGCTGTTTTTT; CDR3aa: CAWSVLRGGTGELFF; abundance: few; v_gene: TRBV30; j_gene: TRBJ2-2; d_gene: NA
CDR3nt: TGCAGCTCCGTCGGCGGAGCGAACACTGAAGCTTTCTTT; CDR3aa: CSSVGGANTEAFF; abundance: many; v_gene: TRBV29-1; j_gene: TRBJ1-1; d_gene: NA
CDR3nt: TGTGCCATCAGTGAGAAGGGGCCTGAAAAACTGTTTTTT; CDR3aa: CAISEKGPEKLFF; abundance: NA; v_gene: TRBV10-3; j_gene: TRBJ1-4; d_gene: NA
CDR3nt: TGCAGTGCTGTCCAGCCAGGGGGCTCCTACGAGCAGTACTTC; CDR3aa: CSAVQPGGSYEQYF; abundance: many; v_gene: TRBV20-1; j_gene: TRBJ2-7; d_gene: TRBD1
CDR3nt: TGTGCCAGCACCAGAAGTAGCAATCAGCCCCAGCATTTT; CDR3aa: CASTRSSNQPQHF; abundance: many; v_gene: TRBV2; j_gene: TRBJ1-5; d_gene: NA
CDR3nt: TGCGCCAGCAGCCAAGATCGTGTGGGGGACAACTACGAGCAGTACTTC; CDR3aa: CASSQDRVGDNYEQYF; abundance: few; v_gene: TRBV4-3; j_gene: TRBJ2-7; d_gene: NA
CDR3nt: TGTGCCAGTAGAACCGCAAACCCGGGGCGCGAAAAACTGTTTTTT; CDR3aa: CASRTANPGREKLFF; abundance: NA; v_gene: TRBV19; j_gene: TRBJ1-4; d_gene: NA
CDR3nt: TGTGCCAGCAGTTCTAGGCCGGACAGATATTCACCCCTCCACTTT; CDR3aa: CASSSRPDRYSPLHF; abundance: many; v_gene: TRBV7-2; j_gene: TRBJ1-6; d_gene: NA
CDR3nt: TGTGCCAGCAGCCAAGGATCCGAAGGTCACGATCAGCCCCAGCATTTT; CDR3aa: CASSQGSEGHDQPQHF; abundance: few; v_gene: TRBV3-1; j_gene: TRBJ1-5; d_gene: NA
CDR3nt: TGTGCCAGCAGTTTACCCCGGGACACTGGCTACGAGCAGTACTTC; CDR3aa: CASSLPRDTGYEQYF; abundance: few; v_gene: TRBV27; j_gene: TRBJ2-7; d_gene: NA
CDR3nt: TGTGCCAGCAGCCCCGGGACTAGCGGGCCCCTCTACGAGCAGTACTTC; CDR3aa: CASSPGTSGPLYEQYF; abundance: many; v_gene: TRBV28; j_gene: TRBJ2-7; d_gene: TRBD2
CDR3nt: TGTGCCAGCAGTTACGACAGGCCCTGGGACTATGGCTACACCTTC; CDR3aa: CASSYDRPWDYGYTF; abundance: NA; v_gene: TRBV6-5; j_gene: TRBJ1-2; d_gene: NA
CDR3nt: TGTGCCAGCAGCCAAGATGGGGCCGAGGAGACTGAAGCTTTCTTT; CDR3aa: CASSQDGAEETEAFF; abundance: few; v_gene: TRBV14; j_gene: TRBJ1-1; d_gene: NA
CDR3nt: TGTGCCAGCAGCCAGGACGGAGGAAGAGAAGCTTTCTTT; CDR3aa: CASSQDGGREAFF; abundance: many; v_gene: TRBV3-1; j_gene: TRBJ1-1; d_gene: NA
CDR3nt: TGTGCCAGCAGTTTATCGACCAGGGGGCAGTACTTC; CDR3aa: CASSLSTRGQYF; abundance: many; v_gene: TRBV28; j_gene: TRBJ2-7; d_gene: NA
CDR3nt: TGTGCCAGCAGTGAGATGACAGGGGGCAATAATTCACCCCTCCACTTT; CDR3aa: CASSEMTGGNNSPLHF; abundance: many; v_gene: TRBV6-1; j_gene: TRBJ1-6; d_gene: TRBD1
CDR3nt: TGTGCCAGTAGTGCCGGACAGGGAATAGGAGGGGGTGAAGCTTTCTTT; CDR3aa: CASSAGQGIGGGEAFF; abundance: NA; v_gene: TRBV19; j_gene: TRBJ1-1; d_gene: TRBD1
CDR3nt: TGTGCCAGCAATTCTCTCGGACAACCCAATGAGCAGTTCTTC; CDR3aa: CASNSLGQPNEQFF; abundance: NA; v_gene: TRBV5-4; j_gene: TRBJ2-1; d_gene: NA
CDR3nt: TGTGCCAGCAGTTACGTGGGGGCGGACTATGGCTACACCTTC; CDR3aa: CASSYVGADYGYTF; abundance: many; v_gene: TRBV6-5; j_gene: TRBJ1-2; d_gene: NA
CDR3nt: TGTGCCAGCAGTGAAATGTTGTGGACCTCCTACGAGCAGTACTTC; CDR3aa: CASSEMLWTSYEQYF; abundance: NA; v_gene: TRBV6-1; j_gene: TRBJ2-7; d_gene: NA
CDR3nt: TGTGCCAGCACTCTTTCCGAAGAGACCCAGTACTTC; CDR3aa: CASTLSEETQYF; abundance: few; v_gene: TRBV3-1; j_gene: TRBJ2-5; d_gene: NA
CDR3nt: TGTGCCAGCAGCCCAGGGGGCGCGAACTATGGCTACACCTTC; CDR3aa: CASSPGGANYGYTF; abundance: many; v_gene: TRBV7-9; j_gene: TRBJ1-2; d_gene: TRBD1
CDR3nt: TGTGCCAGCAGTCCCATCGGGACAGGCTTTCAGAAACTGTTTTTT; CDR3aa: CASSPIGTGFQKLFF; abundance: many; v_gene: TRBV12-3/TRBV12-4; j_gene: TRBJ1-4; d_gene: TRBD1
CDR3nt: TGCGCCAGCAGCAACGGACAGGGCCCACGGGAAGCTTTCTTT; CDR3aa: CASSNGQGPREAFF; abundance: NA; v_gene: TRBV4-1; j_gene: TRBJ1-1; d_gene: TRBD1
CDR3nt: TGTGCCAGCAGTTCCCGCCCAGCGGAAACCTACAATGAGCAGTTCTTC; CDR3aa: CASSSRPAETYNEQFF; abundance: NA; v_gene: TRBV28; j_gene: TRBJ2-1; d_gene: NA
CDR3nt: TGTGCCTGGAGTGGGACAGGGAGGAGGTACACTGAAGCTTTCTTT; CDR3aa: CAWSGTGRRYTEAFF; abundance: NA; v_gene: TRBV30; j_gene: TRBJ1-1; d_gene: TRBD1
CDR3nt: TGCAGCGTTGATAAAGGGGGCTTTCAAGAGACCCAGTACTTC; CDR3aa: CSVDKGGFQETQYF; abundance: NA; v_gene: TRBV29-1; j_gene: TRBJ2-5; d_gene: TRBD1
CDR3nt: TGTGCCAGCAGCTTAAGACTAGCGGGGGATTACGAGCAGTACTTC; CDR3aa: CASSLRLAGDYEQYF; abundance: few; v_gene: TRBV7-9; j_gene: TRBJ2-7; d_gene: TRBD2
CDR3nt: TGCAGTGTCAGGGTTGGGGCTGAAGCTTTCTTT; CDR3aa: CSVRVGAEAFF; abundance: many; v_gene: TRBV20-1; j_gene: TRBJ1-1; d_gene: NA
CDR3nt: TGTGCCAGTACCCTCGGGGCAGGGCCCCAAGAGACCCAGTACTTC; CDR3aa: CASTLGAGPQETQYF; abundance: many; v_gene: TRBV19; j_gene: TRBJ2-5; d_gene: NA
CDR3nt: TGTGCCAGCGGCACCGGGACAGGATCGTGGGAGCAGTACTTC; CDR3aa: CASGTGTGSWEQYF; abundance: many; v_gene: TRBV28; j_gene: TRBJ2-7; d_gene: TRBD1
CDR3nt: TGTGCCAGCAGTTTACTCGCGACACTCATGAACACTGAAGCTTTCTTT; CDR3aa: CASSLLATLMNTEAFF; abundance: many; v_gene: TRBV28; j_gene: TRBJ1-1; d_gene: NA
CDR3nt: TGCAGTGCTAGTTCCCGGACAGGGGGCTACGGCAATCAGCCCCAGCATTTT; CDR3aa: CSASSRTGGYGNQPQHF; abundance: NA; v_gene: TRBV20-1; j_gene: TRBJ1-5; d_gene: TRBD1
CDR3nt: TGTGCCAGCACTGACCGGGACACCTCCTACGAGCAGTACTTC; CDR3aa: CASTDRDTSYEQYF; abundance: few; v_gene: TRBV6-1; j_gene: TRBJ2-7; d_gene: NA
CDR3nt: TGTGCCAGCAGTTCACTTACAAGAGGCATTCAGTACTTC; CDR3aa: CASSSLTRGIQYF; abundance: NA; v_gene: TRBV27; j_gene: TRBJ2-4; d_gene: NA
CDR3nt: TGCAGTGCTAAAATCAGACGCACGGATAGCTCCTACGAGCAGTACTTC; CDR3aa: CSAKIRRTDSSYEQYF; abundance: few; v_gene: TRBV20-1; j_gene: TRBJ2-7; d_gene: NA